The source of this T cell receptor (beta chain) is a study of blood T cells in healthy people across ages (dated by TCRdb to the mid-2010s). At the level of the whole study: Template switching captured roughly one uniquely barcoded TCR beta cDNA molecule per two T cells in model experiments. The donors were split into four age groups: young (average approximately 16 years), middle-aged (around 40), aged (over 55) and long-lived (approximately 80). The study analyzed two additional independent replicas of 1 million unique cDNA reads from the same blood draw for two donors, one aged 18 to 29 and one aged 80 or older. Donors of different ages were randomly distributed across sequencing lanes to avoid experimental bias. Using deep sequencing normalized with unique cDNA molecular identifiers, the study measured how TCR beta repertoire diversity changes with age. Overall study results and their limits: Because the CMV infection status of the donors was unknown, age-related changes in expanded clonotypes may potentially have been confounded. Estimates of total diversity based on one million sequenced T cells were regarded as lower bounds and as underestimates. Conclusive comparison of naive and antigen-experienced compartments was prevented by the profiling of bulk unsorted PBMCs. Compared with the aged group, more naive CD4+ T cells, fewer expanded clones and increased TCR diversity were shown by the long-lived group, suggesting age selection. There was a strong correlation between observed TCR beta diversity and the percentage of naive T cells measured by flow cytometry. Observed TCR beta diversity per million T cells fell roughly linearly with age, and a significant reduction was already apparent by age around 36.

This clonotype has more than one count but fewer than ten. The specificity of this receptor is unknown. Base qualities are not provided; no much larger clone lies one nucleotide away. Sequences MNHEY (CDR1) and SVGAGI (CDR2) are obtained from the germline V gene. V is pared back by 6 bases and J by 0 bases, with 8 bases lying between the germline termini. Spanning cysteine to phenylalanine, the CDR3 consists of 14 amino acids. The retained sequence is limited to the CDR3, 42 bases, with the frame set at the first base. Systemically healthy Caucasian individuals from Russia, some 38 in total and aged roughly 6 to 100 years, were included as donors. About 10 milliliters of peripheral blood were collected from each donor into EDTA-treated Vacutainer tubes. Ficoll-Paque density-gradient centrifugation was used to isolate PBMCs, with at least 6.5 million per sample. Total RNA, at least 5 micrograms per sample, was extracted from PBMCs with Trizol reagent. Naive CD45RAhigh/CD27high T cell percentages were measured by flow cytometry on a PBMC aliquot from every donor.

Library preparation was by 5' RACE. Sequenced using an Illumina HiSeq 2500. A second PCR of roughly 7 to 11 cycles was run with a J-beta primer mix and a sample-barcoded 5' primer. A template-switch 5' adaptor carrying 12 random nucleotides introduced a unique molecular identifier onto each TCR beta cDNA molecule. At least 2.5 million CDR3-containing paired-end reads were obtained from each sample. The Mint cDNA synthesis kit, primed by a TRBC-specific oligonucleotide, was used to synthesize first-strand cDNA from all RNA. After uracil-DNA glycosylase treatment, a first 18-cycle PCR used universal primers M1SS and BC2_uni_R on all cDNA. In the authors' own workflow: For normalization, 1 million high-quality reads, each with a distinct molecular identifier, were randomly selected from each sample. Reads sharing molecular identifiers were discarded rather than binned into consensus sequences. MiTCR, set to a Q25 quality threshold and the strictest error-elimination algorithm, was used for CDR3 identification, clonotype clustering and error correction. A nonparametric unseen species model with Euler transformation was used to estimate lower-bound total TCR beta diversity. Using fastp trimming at Q25 and MiXCR clonotype assembly, TCRdb reanalyzed the public sequencing data and kept in-frame beta chains. Rows are unified per CDR3 protein, each entry keeping the most common DNA and genes. It is TCRdb's table, rather than the study itself, that gives the V and J calls and clone size. The sample table records fewer than 2,000,000 distinct CDR3 sequences; about 35% of these occur just once. The ten largest clones capture about 10% of the sample.

The receptor comes from a woman between 25 and 40 years old in good health. Rearrangement joined TRBV6-5 to TRBJ2-2; the D gene is perhaps TRBD2, on 6 matching bases. Sequenced material: blood. The CDR3 reads CASRRDSNTGELFF. The DNA reads TGTGCCAGCAGGCGGGATTCGAACACCGGGGAGCTGTTTTTT.